The sequence of this TCR beta chain was determined in a study of blood T cell repertoires in COVID-19. Study-level information: The United States, Italy and Spain were the sources of the acute and convalescent COVID-19 samples.

Adults between roughly 18 and 90 years of age took part from fewer than 30 US areas. Participant-reported clinical history was the basis for cohort assignment. Recovered status applied to Cohort 3 donors who had two consecutive negative PCRs. It also applied to those with clearance or with symptom resolution. J gave up 3 bases and V 4 bases, and 10 bases lay outside the gene matches. The CDR3 spans 17 residues. Per germline, CDR1 SGDLS and CDR2 YYNGEE. Profiling relied on immunoSEQ multiplex PCR, and the TCRdb table lists in-frame clones only, not all of them. This table holds 150,000 to 200,000 clones, almost 80% found once.

The clonotype comes from a woman between 50 and 59 years old who had recovered from COVID-19. Specimen: PBMCs or T cells enriched from blood (not recorded which). The chain is built from TRBV9 and TRBJ2-3, with 11 bases aligning to TRBD2. CDR3 sequence (DNA): TGTGCCAGCAGCTCCGAGTGGTCTAGCGGGAGGACAGATACGCAGTATTTT. Its protein is CASSSEWSSGRTDTQYF.